The 15 T cell receptor beta chains below all came from one sample that was sequenced in a study of T cells in Graves' hyperthyroidism and ophthalmopathy. Amplification of TCR beta CDR3 regions was performed using RNA transcripts as template. The HTBI primer set drove a first-round RT-PCR of the TCR CDR3. MiXCR, run by TCRdb on the multiplex PCR reads, gives a single entry per CDR3 protein. The sample holds 700,000 to 950,000 distinct CDR3 sequences, 30% to 40% seen once. Sequencing was carried out using blood. Every receptor here comes from a woman in her forties with Graves' hyperthyroidism.

The chain links TRBV27 to TRBJ1-2, with 7 nucleotides matching TRBD1. CDR1 and CDR2 from the germline V gene are MNHEY and SMNVEV (reference sequence). V lost 6 bases, J lost 6 bases, and 13 bases stayed unmatched. CDR3 length: 15 amino acids. In DNA, the CDR3 is TGTGCCAGCAGCCCCTCGCAGGGGGGGAGCCATGGCTACACCTTC. Its translation is CASSPSQGGSHGYTF.

This sequence joins TRBV19 and TRBJ1-2, with D maybe TRBD1 (5 bases). Trimming left V 8 bases short and J 3 bases short, with 19 bases between. The CDR3 contains 15 residues. The germline V gene has CDR1 LNHDA and CDR2 SQIVND (reference sequence). The chain's CDR3 is CASVEGLGGDYGYTF. The CDR3 coding sequence is TGTGCCAGTGTCGAGGGACTCGGCGGAGACTATGGCTACACCTTC.

The chain joins TRBV30 to TRBJ1-5; perhaps TRBD1 as D (5 bases). The germline V gene has CDR1 GTSNPN and CDR2 SVGIG (reference sequence). The CDR3 has 14 amino acids. V lost 0 bases and J 3 bases, leaving 9 bases between the germline ends. The CDR3 here is CAWSVSGFNQPQHF. For the CDR3, the DNA is TGTGCCTGGAGTGTTTCAGGGTTCAATCAGCCCCAGCATTTT.

This clonotype was observed a handful of times. The rearrangement uses TRBV6-6 and TRBJ2-7; tentatively, D is TRBD2 (6 bases). The CDR3 runs 14 residues. Germline V gene data show CDR1 as MNHNY and CDR2 as SVGAGI (reference sequence). The ends were cut back, 10 bases at V and 6 bases at J, with 22 bases in the middle. Here the CDR3 DNA reads TGTGCCATCAGACGGGGGAAGAATTTTGGCGAGCAGTACTTC. Residues: CAIRRGKNFGEQYF.

V gene TRBV12-3 or TRBV12-4 combines with J gene TRBJ2-7, with D possibly matching TRBD1 (6 bases). The V gene lost 2 bases and the J gene lost 2 bases, with 10 bases spanning the gap. CDR3 length equals 14 residues. This chain's CDR3 is CASSLRGSPYEQYF. DNA of the CDR3: TGTGCCAGCAGTTTAAGGGGGTCTCCCTACGAGCAGTACTTC.

This clonotype was seen more than once but under ten times. One end of the junction is discordant with germline, which a read error may explain. The J gene is TRBJ2-5, the V gene TRBV6-5, with 11 bases lining up with TRBD2. The CDR3 extends over 12 amino acids. The germline V gene has CDR1 MNHEY and CDR2 SVGAGI. CDR3: CASTDPSGRPDF. As DNA, the CDR3 is TGTGCCAGCACCGACCCTAGCGGGAGGCCCGACTTC.

This clonotype has at least ten counts. V usage is TRBV29-1 and J usage is TRBJ2-7; a weak D match, TRBD2 (6 bases). V shed 6 bases and J shed 0 bases, with 18 bases lying between them. Germline V gene sequence: CDR1 SQVTM, CDR2 ANQGSEA. This CDR3 region has 15 residues. The CDR3 sequence is CSVSLSGSGSYEQYF. CDR3 sequence (DNA): TGCAGCGTATCGCTAAGCGGGTCCGGCTCCTACGAGCAGTACTTC.

As to this clonotype: A clone one base away is much larger, so this may be a read error. The chain carries TRBV2 and TRBJ2-5; 8 nucleotides align to TRBD1. Germline CDR1 is SNHLY and CDR2 is FYNNEI. V lost 7 bases, J lost 8 bases, and 9 bases stayed unmatched. The CDR3 is made up of 13 amino acids. The CDR3: CASTGNRGDTQYF. CDR3 coding DNA: TGTGCCAGCACTGGAAACAGGGGGGACACCCAGTACTTC.

The chain has TRBV6-2 or TRBV6-3 and TRBJ2-7, with D possibly matching TRBD2 (5 bases). Germline V CDR1 and CDR2: MNHEY, SVGEGT. The CDR3 runs 12 residues. V lost 10 bases and J 6 bases, leaving 16 bases between the germline ends. CDR3 residues: CATARVTAEQYF. CDR3 sequence (DNA): TGTGCCACCGCGAGGGTCACGGCCGAGCAGTACTTC.

V usage is TRBV4-3 and J usage is TRBJ1-3, with D uncertain. In germline, CDR1 is LGHNA, CDR2 YSLEER. The V end was cut by 1 base, the J end by 9 bases, with 13 bases between. This CDR3 has 14 residues. For the CDR3, the DNA is TGCGCCAGCAGCCAAGCCAGGCGGCCTGGCACCATATATTTT. Protein: CASSQARRPGTIYF.

This clonotype was detected many times. The chain joins TRBV7-9 to TRBJ1-1; D ambiguous. Germline lookup yields CDR1 SEHNR and CDR2 FQNEAQ (reference sequence). Trimming removed 3 bases at V and 0 bases at J, with 11 bases between. The CDR3 totals 15 residues. The CDR3 is CASSFLSIMNTEAFF. DNA for the CDR3: TGTGCCAGCAGCTTCCTGTCGATCATGAACACTGAAGCTTTCTTT.

This chain's CDR3 is CASSLFSREQYF. DNA for the CDR3: TGTGCCAGCAGCTTATTCTCCCGCGAGCAGTACTTC. The chain links TRBV7-9 to TRBJ2-7; no clear D gene. CDR3 length: 12 amino acids. Trimming stripped 2 bases from V and 6 bases from J, with 8 bases between. Germline CDR1 SEHNR, CDR2 FQNEAQ (reference sequence).

Turning to this clonotype: This may come from a read error, since a much larger clone is one base off. Here the CDR3 DNA reads TGTGCCATCAGTTACTCATTGGGTACTCAGCCCCAGCATTTT. This translates into CAISYSLGTQPQHF. The rearrangement links TRBV6-5 to TRBJ1-5; D call uncertain. CDR1 is MNHEY, CDR2 SVGAGI, per germline. The CDR3 contains 14 residues.

In its sample, this clonotype was seen a few times. The chain is built from TRBV19 and TRBJ1-2; 10 bases align to TRBD1. CDR3 length: 16 amino acids. Germline loops: CDR1 LNHDA, CDR2 SQIVND (reference sequence). After removal of 4 bases from V and 4 bases from J, the junction contained 9 bases not matched to a gene. CDR3 in amino acids: CASSKQTGTGAYGYTF. The CDR3 DNA reads TGTGCCAGTAGTAAGCAGACCGGGACAGGGGCCTATGGCTACACCTTC.

The rearrangement joins TRBV7-2 to TRBJ2-5; 9 bases match TRBD1. Germline V CDR1 and CDR2: SGHTA, FQGNSA. V trimming: 6 bases; J trimming: 4 bases; junction bases outside the gene matches: 9. The CDR3 is made up of 15 amino acids. CDR3 loop: CASRTGTGSRETQYF. CDR3 DNA: TGTGCCAGCAGAACCGGGACAGGGAGCCGAGAGACCCAGTACTTC.